The clone carrying this TCR beta chain was recorded at least ten times. The sample comes from a study of Graves' ophthalmopathy and Graves' hyperthyroidism. RNA transcripts served as template for amplifying TCR beta CDR3 sequences. Following a first-round RT-PCR that used HTBI primers, a second-round multiplex PCR was carried out. Using its own MiXCR run on the multiplex PCR reads, TCRdb lists one record per CDR3 protein. The sample lists around 1,200,000 distinct CDR3 sequences, about 35% occurring once. V was trimmed by 8 bases and J by 4 bases, leaving 15 bases between them. The CDR3 contains 13 residues. Germline assignment: CDR1 SGHAT and CDR2 FQNNGV.

The sample consisted of peripheral blood or thyroid tissue (not recorded which). The chain couples TRBV11-2 to TRBJ2-7, with D tentatively TRBD2 (6 bases). This sequence originates from an adult man with Graves' hyperthyroidism. The CDR3 loop reads CASRRGGLYEQYF. The DNA for the CDR3 is TGTGCCAGCCGGCGGGGCGGCCTTTACGAGCAGTACTTC.